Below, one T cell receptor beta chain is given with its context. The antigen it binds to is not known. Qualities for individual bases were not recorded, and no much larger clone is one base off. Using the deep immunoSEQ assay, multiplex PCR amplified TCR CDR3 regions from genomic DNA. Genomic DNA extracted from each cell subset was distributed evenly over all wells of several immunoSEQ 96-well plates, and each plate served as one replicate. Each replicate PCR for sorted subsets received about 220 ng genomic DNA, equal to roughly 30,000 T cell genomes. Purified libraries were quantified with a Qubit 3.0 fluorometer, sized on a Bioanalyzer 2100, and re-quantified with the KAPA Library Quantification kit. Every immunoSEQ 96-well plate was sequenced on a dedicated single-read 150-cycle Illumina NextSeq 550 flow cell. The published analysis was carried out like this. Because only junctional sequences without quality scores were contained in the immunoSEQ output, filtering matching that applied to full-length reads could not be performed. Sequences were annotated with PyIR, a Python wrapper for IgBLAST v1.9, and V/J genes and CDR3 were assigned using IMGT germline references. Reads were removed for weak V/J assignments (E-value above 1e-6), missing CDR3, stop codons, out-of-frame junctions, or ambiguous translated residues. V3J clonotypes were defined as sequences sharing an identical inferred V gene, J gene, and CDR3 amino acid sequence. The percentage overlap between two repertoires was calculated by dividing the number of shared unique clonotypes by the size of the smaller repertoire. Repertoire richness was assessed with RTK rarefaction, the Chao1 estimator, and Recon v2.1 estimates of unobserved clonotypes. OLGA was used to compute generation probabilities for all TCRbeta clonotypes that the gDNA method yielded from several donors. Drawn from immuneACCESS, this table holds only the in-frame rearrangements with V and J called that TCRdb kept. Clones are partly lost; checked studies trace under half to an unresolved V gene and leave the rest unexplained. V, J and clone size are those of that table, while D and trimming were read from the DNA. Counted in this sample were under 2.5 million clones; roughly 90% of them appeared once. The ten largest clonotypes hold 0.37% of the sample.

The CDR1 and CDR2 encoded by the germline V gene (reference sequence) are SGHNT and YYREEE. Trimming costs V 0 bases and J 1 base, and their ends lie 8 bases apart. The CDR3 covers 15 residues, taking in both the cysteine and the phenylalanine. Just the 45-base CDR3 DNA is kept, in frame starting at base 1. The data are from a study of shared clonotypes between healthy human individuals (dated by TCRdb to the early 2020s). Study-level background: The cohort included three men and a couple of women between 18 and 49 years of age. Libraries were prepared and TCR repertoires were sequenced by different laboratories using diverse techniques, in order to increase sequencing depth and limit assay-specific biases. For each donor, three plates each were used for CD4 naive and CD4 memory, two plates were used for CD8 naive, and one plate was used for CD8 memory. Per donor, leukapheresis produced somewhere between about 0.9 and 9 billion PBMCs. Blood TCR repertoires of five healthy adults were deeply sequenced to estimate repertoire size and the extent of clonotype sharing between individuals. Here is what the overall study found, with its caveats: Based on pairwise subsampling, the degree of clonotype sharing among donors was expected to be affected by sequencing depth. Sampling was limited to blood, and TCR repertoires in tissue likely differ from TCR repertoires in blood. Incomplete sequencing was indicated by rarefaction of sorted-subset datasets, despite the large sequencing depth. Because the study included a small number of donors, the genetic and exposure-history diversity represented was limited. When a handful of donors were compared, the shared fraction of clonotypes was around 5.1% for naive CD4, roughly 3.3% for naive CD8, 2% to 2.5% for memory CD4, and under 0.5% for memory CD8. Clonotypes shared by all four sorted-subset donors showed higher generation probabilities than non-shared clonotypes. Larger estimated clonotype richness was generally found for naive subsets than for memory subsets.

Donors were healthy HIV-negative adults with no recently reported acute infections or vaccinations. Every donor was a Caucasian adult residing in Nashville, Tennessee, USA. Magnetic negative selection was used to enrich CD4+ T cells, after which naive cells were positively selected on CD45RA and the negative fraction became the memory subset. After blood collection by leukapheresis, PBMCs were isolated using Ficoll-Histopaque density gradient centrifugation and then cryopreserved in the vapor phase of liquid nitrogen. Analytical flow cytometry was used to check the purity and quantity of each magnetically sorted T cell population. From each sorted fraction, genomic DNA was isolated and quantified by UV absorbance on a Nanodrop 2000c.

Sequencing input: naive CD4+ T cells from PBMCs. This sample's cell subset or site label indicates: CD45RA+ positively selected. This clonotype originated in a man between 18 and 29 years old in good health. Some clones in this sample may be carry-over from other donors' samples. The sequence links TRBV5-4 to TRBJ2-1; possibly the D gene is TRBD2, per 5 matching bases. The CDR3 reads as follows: CASSLGTSSYNEQFF. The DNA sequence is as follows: TGTGCCAGCAGCTTGGGAACTAGTTCCTACAATGAGCAGTTCTTC.